The clone carrying this T cell receptor (beta chain) was observed a few times. Its antigen is as yet unknown. The entry originates in a study of beta chain features in type 1 diabetes. Study results and limitations: Naive, central memory and Treg TCRB repertoires appeared more alike in patients than in healthy donors. Insertions were fewer and deletions more numerous at VDJ junctions in type 1 diabetes patients.

Sorting gave populations that all exceeded 98% purity. The CDR3 spans 17 residues. V shed 0 bases, J shed 1 base, and the junction held 6 bases outside the gene matches. The V gene's germline CDR1 is SGDLS and CDR2 YYNGEE. The study reverse transcribed the entire isolated RNA, so it sequenced expressed TCRB transcripts. Each sample of naive, central memory or regulatory T cells had, on average, around 3.3 million reads. This table comes from immunoSEQ multiplex PCR, and its TCRdb copy is limited to in-frame clones, with some not included. The sample holds about half a million clones, over 9.5% seen once.

The chain uses TRBV9 and TRBJ2-5, with 10 bases fitting TRBD2. The sequence derives from a woman aged 18-30 years in good health. Sample: naive CD4+ T cells from blood. The CDR3 bases are TGTGCCAGCAGCGTAGGGGCTAGCGGGGGCCTCCAAGAGACCCAGTACTTC. Translation gives CASSVGASGGLQETQYF.